The 28 T cell receptor beta chains presented below share a single source sample, sequenced in a study of identical twins (dated by TCRdb to the mid-2010s). Library preparation was by 5' RACE. The instrument was an Illumina HiSeq 2000. The public reads were reprocessed in TCRdb via fastp at Q25 and MiXCR, keeping in-frame beta chains. Every distinct CDR3 protein forms one entry, paired with its most common genes and DNA. The sample table records 250,000 or so distinct CDR3 sequences; 7% of these occur just once. Of the sample, approximately 3.6% is held by the ten largest clones. These records were also assigned to another study, of yellow fever vaccine responses in identical twins.

Input material: memory (CD45RO+) T cells sorted from blood. The cell subset or site label for this specimen denotes: CD45RO+ enriched T cells. The receptor set was obtained from a woman aged 18 to 35 in good health.

The sample holds a few counts of this clonotype. The CDR3 sequence is CASSLSGRGSPLHF. The CDR3 coding sequence is TGTGCCAGCAGTTTATCGGGGAGGGGATCACCCCTCCACTTT. The V call is TRBV12-3 or TRBV12-4, the J call TRBJ1-6, with a possible D match to TRBD1 (5 bases). This CDR3 is 14 amino acids long. V gave up 2 bases and J gave up 10 bases, with 12 bases separating them.

This rearrangement joins TRBV28 to TRBJ2-3; 7 bases are shared with TRBD1. The germline CDR1 and CDR2 sequences are MDHEN and SYDVKM. The V gene end was trimmed by 7 bases and the J gene end by 8 bases; junction bases not matched to a gene: 15. The CDR3 loop spans 15 amino acids. Written as DNA, the CDR3 is TGTGCCAGCACCCCGATCGGACAGGACCATTTTACGCAGTATTTT. Translating it yields CASTPIGQDHFTQYF.

The sample holds many counts of this clonotype. The chain joins TRBV2 to TRBJ2-2, with 8 nucleotides matching TRBD2. Germline CDR1 SNHLY, CDR2 FYNNEI. Trimming cost V 4 bases and J 6 bases; bases outside gene matches: 7. There are 15 residues in the CDR3. The CDR3 DNA is TGTGCCAGCAGTGGCTTAGCGGGAAAGTCCGGGGAGCTGTTTTTT. Translation: CASSGLAGKSGELFF.

This clonotype was detected only a few times. This sequence joins TRBV3-1 and TRBJ2-7, with D tentatively TRBD1 or TRBD2 (5 bases each). This CDR3 spans 15 amino acids. Germline lookup yields CDR1 LGHDT and CDR2 YNNKEL (reference sequence). Trimming took 2 bases from V and 0 from J, leaving 11 bases between them. CDR3 region: CASSQNPGLSYEQYV. The CDR3 nucleotides are TGTGCCAGCAGCCAAAACCCGGGGCTCTCCTACGAGCAGTACGTC.

The chain combines TRBV6-1 with TRBJ1-2, with a weak D call TRBD1 (5 bases). The CDR3 is 14 residues long. Trimming took 8 bases from V and 3 from J, leaving 16 bases between them. Germline-derived CDR1 and CDR2 are MNHNS and SASEGT. CDR3 in DNA: TGTGCCAGCTCACCGGGACGGCCTCACTATGGCTACACCTTC. Its translation: CASSPGRPHYGYTF.

V usage is TRBV23-1 and J usage is TRBJ2-1, with TRBD2 as a possible D gene (7 bases). TRBV23-1 is known as an ORF, though its function is uncertain. The CDR3 consists of 16 residues. V was clipped by 1 base and J by 6 bases, with 16 bases between them. CDR3 residues: CASSQWGGLRPNEQFF. As DNA, the CDR3 is TGCGCCAGCAGTCAATGGGGGGGGCTAAGGCCCAATGAGCAGTTCTTC.

In its sample, this clonotype was seen a few times. This chain uses TRBV20-1 with TRBJ2-3; a weak D match, TRBD1 (5 bases). Germline loops: CDR1 DFQATT, CDR2 SNEGSKA (reference sequence). The CDR3 runs 13 residues. Deletions cut 5 bases from V and 2 bases from J, with 11 bases between. The CDR3 loop is CSAPGINTDTQYF. In DNA, the CDR3 is TGCAGTGCTCCAGGGATCAACACAGATACGCAGTATTTT.

This clonotype has ten or more counts. The V call is TRBV6-5, the J call TRBJ2-5; either TRBD1 or TRBD2 may fit D (5 bases each). The CDR3 runs to 11 residues. The germline CDR1 and CDR2 sequences are MNHEY and SVGAGI. Trimming shortened V by 8 bases and J by 14 bases, and 18 bases separated the two germline ends. The CDR3 bases are TGTGCCAGCGGAAATTCCGGGACGTATTACTTC. Its translation: CASGNSGTYYF.

The chain combines TRBV29-1 with TRBJ2-5; D is possibly TRBD1 or TRBD2 (5 bases each). CDR1 SQVTM and CDR2 ANQGSEA come from the germline V gene. The V end lost 4 bases, the J end lost 3 bases, and 21 bases lay between the germline ends. This CDR3 region has 16 residues. The CDR3 loop reads CSVARGDRGPEETQYF. The CDR3 coding sequence is TGCAGCGTTGCTCGGGGAGATAGGGGTCCTGAAGAGACCCAGTACTTC.

This clonotype has more than one count but fewer than ten. This chain links TRBV15 with TRBJ2-3, with no clear D. Germline values: CDR1 LNHNV, CDR2 YYDKDF (reference sequence). The germline V and J ends were trimmed by 5 bases and 2 bases, with 17 bases remaining between them. CDR3 length: 16 residues. CDR3 region: CATSGVYPHYTDTQYF. The CDR3, as DNA: TGTGCCACCAGCGGAGTCTATCCCCACTACACAGATACGCAGTATTTT.

This clonotype was detected ten times or more. The DNA of the CDR3 is TGTGCCAGCAGCCCCAAGGTCGCCCCCGTGAGTGAAAAACTGTTTTTT. Residues: CASSPKVAPVSEKLFF. The chain carries TRBV5-6 and TRBJ1-4, with D unresolved. Germline CDR1 and CDR2: SGHDT and YYEEEE. The CDR3 has 16 amino acids. The ends were cut back, 4 bases at V and 7 bases at J, with 20 bases in the middle. The full variable domain, completed using reference TRBV5-6 and TRBJ1-4, is DAGVTQSPTHLIKTRGQQVTLRCSPKSGHDTVSWYQQALGQGPQFIFQYYEEEERQRGNFPDRFSGHQFPNYSSELNVNALLLGDSALYLCASSPKVAPVSEKLFFGSGTQLSVL.

This clonotype was counted between two and nine times. The chain combines TRBV6-2 or TRBV6-3 with TRBJ2-5, with 7 positions matching TRBD2. Unmatched junction bases numbered 7, after V lost 4 bases and J lost 2 bases. This CDR3 has 15 residues. Germline CDR1 and CDR2: MNHEY and SVGEGT. The DNA of the CDR3 is TGTGCCAGCAGTTTTGGTGGGGGGGAGCAAGAGACCCAGTACTTC. It specifies CASSFGGGEQETQYF.

This chain joins TRBV6-5 and TRBJ2-7; TRBD1 matches 11 bases. This CDR3 spans 17 amino acids. V lost 2 bases to trimming and J lost 2 bases; unmatched junction nucleotides: 8. Germline V gene sequence: CDR1 MNHEY, CDR2 SVGAGI. DNA of the CDR3: TGTGCCAGCAGTTACGGATTGTGGGGACAGGGGGCCTACGAGCAGTACTTC. The encoded protein is CASSYGLWGQGAYEQYF.

This clonotype was observed a few times. V is TRBV20-1 and J is TRBJ1-1; D is possibly TRBD1 (5 bases). This CDR3 spans 13 amino acids. The germline V gene encodes CDR1 DFQATT and CDR2 SNEGSKA (reference sequence). With 4 bases removed from V and 1 base from J, the gap between germline ends came to 10 bases. The CDR3 DNA reads TGCAGTGCTAAAGGGGTTGAGAACACTGAAGCTTTCTTT. It translates to CSAKGVENTEAFF.

The chain has TRBV7-3 and TRBJ2-1; D might be TRBD2 (6 bases). V was trimmed by 6 bases and J by 9 bases, leaving 21 bases between them. The CDR3 loop spans 15 amino acids. Germline V gene sequence: CDR1 SGHTA, CDR2 FQGTGA. CDR3 residues: CASRLGGTSRGEQFF. The CDR3 region has the DNA TGTGCCAGCAGGTTAGGAGGTACTAGCCGGGGTGAGCAGTTCTTC.

This clonotype came up many times. This chain uses TRBV20-1 with TRBJ2-3, with D possibly being TRBD2 (6 bases). Germline V gene data show CDR1 as DFQATT and CDR2 as SNEGSKA (reference sequence). The CDR3 has 12 amino acids. With 0 bases removed from V and 6 bases from J, the gap between germline ends came to 7 bases. CDR3: CSARDGTDTQYF. In DNA form, the CDR3 reads TGCAGTGCTAGAGATGGGACTGATACGCAGTATTTT.

The rearrangement links TRBV12-3 or TRBV12-4 to TRBJ2-1; the match to TRBD2 covers 9 bases. This CDR3 comprises 14 residues. V was pared by 7 bases and J by 7 bases, with 8 bases of the junction left unmatched. The DNA of the CDR3 is TGTGCCAGCACCCGATCGGCGGGAGGGAATGAGCAGTTCTTC. Translated: CASTRSAGGNEQFF.

There are many counts of this clonotype. The chain uses TRBV12-3 or TRBV12-4 and TRBJ1-2; no reliable D call. The V end lost 5 bases, the J end lost 8 bases, and 21 bases lay between the germline ends. CDR3 length equals 15 residues. The CDR3 here is CASSAEVGSLGGYTF. The CDR3 nucleotides read TGTGCCAGCAGTGCGGAGGTCGGCTCCCTGGGAGGCTACACCTTC.

The table lists this clonotype with a few counts. This chain joins TRBV28 and TRBJ2-1; TRBD2 matches at 9 bases. CDR1 and CDR2 from the germline V gene are MDHEN and SYDVKM. Losses at the gene ends were 4 bases for V and 2 bases for J; bases not matched to a gene: 12. The CDR3 covers 18 residues. CDR3 nucleotide sequence: TGTGCCAGCAGTTCCCTATGGGGGGCGGGAGGGGCCTACAATGAGCAGTTCTTC. It codes for CASSSLWGAGGAYNEQFF.

This clonotype was observed many times. The rearrangement uses TRBV5-1 and TRBJ2-1; no definite D call. Trimming removed 3 bases at V and 1 base at J, with 14 bases between. This CDR3 has 16 amino acids. Germline V gives CDR1 SGHRS, CDR2 YFSETQ. CDR3 DNA sequence: TGCGCCAGCAGCTCCCAGACTGCTTTTTCCTACAATGAGCAGTTCTTC. Protein sequence: CASSSQTAFSYNEQFF.

This clonotype occurred many times. The rearrangement uses TRBV7-9 and TRBJ1-5; 8 bases line up with TRBD1. V was pared by 3 bases and J by 9 bases, with 1 base of the junction left unmatched. This CDR3 spans 12 amino acids. Looked up from germline, CDR1 is SEHNR and CDR2 is FQNEAQ (reference sequence). The CDR3 coding sequence is TGTGCCAGCAGCTTCGACAGGGGGCCCCAGCATTTT. Its protein product is CASSFDRGPQHF. The entire variable domain, with the rest obtained from reference TRBV7-9 and TRBJ1-5, is as follows: DTGVSQNPRHKITKRGQNVTFRCDPISEHNRLYWYRQTLGQGPEFLTYFQNEAQLEKSRLLSDRFSAERPKGSFSTLEIQRTEQGDSAMYLCASSFDRGPQHFGDGTRLSIL.

V is TRBV6-1 and J is TRBJ2-2; D call uncertain. The CDR3 length is 14 residues. Germline V gene sequence: CDR1 MNHNS, CDR2 SASEGT. Trimming took 7 bases from V and 2 from J, leaving 11 bases between them. This chain's CDR3 is CASTPVANTGELFF. In DNA, the CDR3 is TGTGCCAGCACCCCCGTAGCTAACACCGGGGAGCTGTTTTTT.

Remarks on this clonotype: Relative to the germline gene, one junction end is altered; a read error may explain this. The chain links TRBV20-1 to TRBJ2-3; 8 bases align to TRBD2. Germline CDR1 is DFQATT and CDR2 is SNEGSKA (reference sequence). The CDR3 runs 19 residues. CDR3 region: CCARPLSGTATGGTDTQYF. The CDR3 nucleotides are TGCTGTGCTAGACCTCTAAGCGGGACCGCTACGGGAGGGACAGATACGCAGTATTTT.

The table lists this clonotype with a few counts. The chain couples TRBV9 to TRBJ2-2; D not certain. Looked up from germline, CDR1 is SGDLS and CDR2 is YYNGEE. V was shortened by 4 bases and J by 7 bases, with 14 bases between the two germline ends. This CDR3 has 14 residues. Written as DNA, the CDR3 is TGTGCCAGCAGCCAACAAACAACGCGCGGGGAGCTGTTTTTT. Encoded protein: CASSQQTTRGELFF. The variable domain in full, completed from reference TRBV9 and TRBJ2-2, reads DSGVTQTPKHLITATGQRVTLRCSPRSGDLSVYWYQQSLDQGLQFLIQYYNGEERAKGNILERFSAQQFPDLHSELNLSSLELGDSALYFCASSQQTTRGELFFGEGSRLTVL.

The chain has TRBV12-3 or TRBV12-4 and TRBJ2-7; D is possibly TRBD1 (5 bases). The CDR3 loop spans 14 amino acids. Trimming cost V 5 bases and J 2 bases, with 13 bases left between them. CDR3 protein: CASSPRMGPYEQYF. The CDR3 region has the DNA TGTGCCAGCAGTCCTCGAATGGGGCCCTACGAGCAGTACTTC.

This clonotype was counted between two and nine times. The chain uses TRBV2 and TRBJ2-5, with 12 bases that match TRBD2. V dropped 1 base and J dropped 5; count of bases not matched to a gene: 5. The V gene's germline CDR1 is SNHLY and CDR2 FYNNEI. CDR3 size: 16 residues. CDR3 amino acids: CASSEGLAGAGETQYF. The DNA of the CDR3 is TGTGCCAGCAGTGAAGGACTAGCGGGGGCTGGGGAGACCCAGTACTTC.

This clonotype was seen at least ten times. The rearrangement links TRBV7-9 to TRBJ1-4, with 9 bases fitting TRBD1. The CDR3 loop spans 16 amino acids. Germline V gene data show CDR1 as SEHNR and CDR2 as FQNEAQ (reference sequence). The V segment lost 4 bases and the J segment 6 bases; nucleotides outside the gene matches: 9. The CDR3 bases are TGTGCCAGCAGCTCCTACCACAGGGGGCGCGATGAAAAACTGTTTTTT. This sequence encodes CASSSYHRGRDEKLFF.

V gene TRBV20-1 combines with J gene TRBJ2-1; TRBD2 matches 9 bases. This CDR3 is 13 amino acids long. The V segment lost 6 bases and the J segment 8 bases; nucleotides outside the gene matches: 8. Germline loops: CDR1 DFQATT, CDR2 SNEGSKA (reference sequence). CDR3 DNA sequence: TGCAGTGCCCCAGCGGGAGGTAGCTATGAGCAGTTCTTC. Encoded protein: CSAPAGGSYEQFF.